This T cell receptor (beta chain) was retrieved from a study of spatial heterogeneity in lung cancer. TCRdb processed the 5' RACE reads anew with MiXCR; each CDR3 protein has one entry. Here the sample spans approximately 52,000 distinct CDR3 sequences, less than 5.5% being singletons. Regarding time point: sample taken at primary tumor resection. This sequence was found in a male donor with early-stage non-small cell lung cancer. Material: PBMCs, obtained at surgery.

CDR3 nucleotides: TGTGCCAGCAGCCACGTTGACGGGTTCTCCTACGAGCAGTACTTC. Its protein is CASSHVDGFSYEQYF. The rearrangement links TRBV14 to TRBJ2-7; D is uncertain. Germline CDR1 is SGHDN and CDR2 is FVKESK. This CDR3 has 15 amino acids. The V end lost 3 bases, the J end lost 0 bases, and 12 bases lay between the germline ends.